This T cell receptor (beta chain) is from a study of T cell responses to AZD1222 COVID-19 vaccine. Study background: Both about-4-week and about-12-week second-dose recipients were combined. Study findings and constraints: Samples come after the peak T cell response, not at day 14. Spike-specific TCR breadth and depth were elevated following two AZD1222 doses. Clonal diversity was possibly underestimated, and white British individuals and females predominated among donors.

The V end lost 0 bases, the J end lost 4 bases, and 14 bases lay between the germline ends. Germline V gives CDR1 SGHDT, CDR2 YYEEEE. The CDR3 runs 16 residues. Concerning this clone itself: As yet, its antigen is unknown.

Sequencing used immunoSEQ multiplex PCR; TCRdb keeps in-frame clones, though not all of them. The table lists 140,000 to 150,000 clones, roughly 90% of them singletons. The chain links TRBV5-6 to TRBJ2-1; tentatively, D is TRBD2 (6 bases). This TCR was recovered from an adult in good health. The specimen comprised peripheral blood, sampled on day 0 of AZD1222 vaccination. The CDR3 nucleotides are TGTGCCAGCAGCTTGGCGGTACGGACTACATACAATGAGCAGTTCTTC. Its protein is CASSLAVRTTYNEQFF.